This is a list of T cell receptor beta chains from one sample in a study of neurological immune-mediated disorders. MiXCR, run by TCRdb on the 5' RACE reads, gives a single entry per CDR3 protein. The sample holds some 60,000 distinct CDR3 sequences, 4% to 6% seen once. Sequenced sample: PBMCs. These receptors were collected from a woman between 45 and 60 years old with multiple sclerosis. CDR3s include the opening cysteine and the closing phenylalanine or tryptophan. Each record gives: CDR3 DNA, CDR3 protein, D gene, V gene, clone size, J gene. The D gene is left open where the match is weak. Clone size appears in some rows only: once, few, many, or a class for an expanded clone.

cdr3_nt: TGTGCCAGCAGCCAAAGGACTAGCGGTTCCTACGAGCAGTACTTC
cdr3_aa: CASSQRTSGSYEQYF
d_call: TRBD2
v_call: TRBV3-1
clone_size: many
j_call: TRBJ2-7

cdr3_nt: TGCGCCAGCAGCCCCGGGGTACCCTACAATGAGCAGTTCTTC
cdr3_aa: CASSPGVPYNEQFF
d_call: .
v_call: TRBV4-3
clone_size: many
j_call: TRBJ2-1

cdr3_nt: TGCGCCAGCAGCCAAGCTAGGGGCCTCCAGCCCCAGCATTTT
cdr3_aa: CASSQARGLQPQHF
d_call: .
v_call: TRBV4-1
clone_size: many
j_call: TRBJ1-5

cdr3_nt: TGTGCCAGCAGCTTTGGGACAGGATACTATCAGCCCCAGAATTTT
cdr3_aa: CASSFGTGYYQPQNF
d_call: TRBD1
v_call: TRBV5-6
clone_size: few
j_call: TRBJ1-5

cdr3_nt: TGTGCCAGCAGCCGGCGGGCGGGGACTAGCACAGATACGCAGTATTTT
cdr3_aa: CASSRRAGTSTDTQYF
d_call: .
v_call: TRBV7-8
clone_size: many
j_call: TRBJ2-3

cdr3_nt: TGTGCCATCAGTGAGCCGAGTATAATAATCTCCTCTGGGGCCAAAGTCCTGACTTTC
cdr3_aa: CAISEPSIIISSGAKVLTF
d_call: .
v_call: TRBV10-3
clone_size: .
j_call: TRBJ2-6

cdr3_nt: TGTGCCAGCAGCCAAGCCCATACAAACAATGAGCAGTTCTTC
cdr3_aa: CASSQAHTNNEQFF
d_call: .
v_call: TRBV3-1
clone_size: many
j_call: TRBJ2-1

cdr3_nt: TGCGCCAGCAGCTTGGGAGGGGATGAAGCTTTCTTT
cdr3_aa: CASSLGGDEAFF
d_call: .
v_call: TRBV5-1
clone_size: many
j_call: TRBJ1-1

cdr3_nt: TGTGCCAGCAGCCCCCGACTGGGGTCGGGAAACACCATATATTTT
cdr3_aa: CASSPRLGSGNTIYF
d_call: .
v_call: TRBV9
clone_size: many
j_call: TRBJ1-3

cdr3_nt: TGTGCCAGCAGCTTGTGGCAGTCGGATCAGCCCCAGAATTTT
cdr3_aa: CASSLWQSDQPQNF
d_call: .
v_call: TRBV7-9
clone_size: .
j_call: TRBJ1-5

cdr3_nt: TGTGCCAGCAGCTTGACGGGGCTTCAGCCCCAGCATTTT
cdr3_aa: CASSLTGLQPQHF
d_call: .
v_call: TRBV7-2
clone_size: many
j_call: TRBJ1-5

cdr3_nt: TGTGCCAGCAGCAAGAACGGGGCGGGGGTGAGAGAGACCCAGTACTTC
cdr3_aa: CASSKNGAGVRETQYF
d_call: TRBD2
v_call: TRBV11-2
clone_size: many
j_call: TRBJ2-5

cdr3_nt: TGTGCCAGCAGCCCTAGCGGGGGAAGGACAGATACGCAGTATTTT
cdr3_aa: CASSPSGGRTDTQYF
d_call: TRBD2
v_call: TRBV5-6
clone_size: .
j_call: TRBJ2-3

cdr3_nt: TGTGCCAGCAGTTACGAGGGCCTGGAGTACTTC
cdr3_aa: CASSYEGLEYF
d_call: .
v_call: TRBV6-2/TRBV6-3
clone_size: many
j_call: TRBJ2-7

cdr3_nt: TGCGCCAGCAGCCTCGAAGGGGTTAATGAAAAACTGTTTTTT
cdr3_aa: CASSLEGVNEKLFF
d_call: .
v_call: TRBV5-1
clone_size: few
j_call: TRBJ1-4

cdr3_nt: TGTGCCAGCAGCGGGGGGGGTGAGCAGTTCTTC
cdr3_aa: CASSGGGEQFF
d_call: TRBD2
v_call: TRBV9
clone_size: .
j_call: TRBJ2-1

cdr3_nt: TGTGCCAGCGGTGGAGAGACCCAGTACTTC
cdr3_aa: CASGGETQYF
d_call: .
v_call: TRBV5-5
clone_size: many
j_call: TRBJ2-5

cdr3_nt: TGTGCCAGCAGTTGGACAGCTCGTGGAAACACCATATATTTT
cdr3_aa: CASSWTARGNTIYF
d_call: .
v_call: TRBV27
clone_size: many
j_call: TRBJ1-3

cdr3_nt: TGCAGCGCGGGGGAGCGGAGGAACACCGGGGAGCTGTTTTTT
cdr3_aa: CSAGERRNTGELFF
d_call: .
v_call: TRBV29-1
clone_size: many
j_call: TRBJ2-2

cdr3_nt: TGTGCCAGCAGTGAGCGGGGGACAGATACGCAGTATTTT
cdr3_aa: CASSERGTDTQYF
d_call: TRBD2
v_call: TRBV6-4
clone_size: .
j_call: TRBJ2-3

cdr3_nt: TGTGCCAGCAGCGGGAAGACAGGGGCTAATTCACCCCTCCACTTT
cdr3_aa: CASSGKTGANSPLHF
d_call: TRBD1
v_call: TRBV3-1
clone_size: many
j_call: TRBJ1-6

cdr3_nt: TGTGCCACCAGCAGAACCCCCAACCAGGGGGACTATGGCTACACCTTC
cdr3_aa: CATSRTPNQGDYGYTF
d_call: TRBD1
v_call: TRBV15
clone_size: many
j_call: TRBJ1-2

cdr3_nt: TGTGCCAGCAGGAGTGGGATGGATACGCAGTATTTT
cdr3_aa: CASRSGMDTQYF
d_call: .
v_call: TRBV7-9
clone_size: many
j_call: TRBJ2-3

cdr3_nt: TGCAGCGCCCGGGACTTGGGAGGCAATGAGCAGTTCTTC
cdr3_aa: CSARDLGGNEQFF
d_call: .
v_call: TRBV20-1
clone_size: .
j_call: TRBJ2-1

cdr3_nt: TGTGCCAGCAGTTCAAAACAGGGGTACGAGCAGTACTTC
cdr3_aa: CASSSKQGYEQYF
d_call: TRBD1
v_call: TRBV6-6
clone_size: many
j_call: TRBJ2-7

cdr3_nt: TGTGCCAGCAGCCAAGGGGAGCGGGACACAGATACGCAGTATTTT
cdr3_aa: CASSQGERDTDTQYF
d_call: TRBD2
v_call: TRBV14
clone_size: few
j_call: TRBJ2-3

cdr3_nt: TGTGCCAGCAGTTACACAACGTCAGGGTTTCATGGCTACACCTTC
cdr3_aa: CASSYTTSGFHGYTF
d_call: .
v_call: TRBV2
clone_size: many
j_call: TRBJ1-2

cdr3_nt: TGCAGTGCTAAGCCATTGGCAAAGCCGGGAAACTATGGCTACACCTTC
cdr3_aa: CSAKPLAKPGNYGYTF
d_call: .
v_call: TRBV20-1
clone_size: many
j_call: TRBJ1-2

cdr3_nt: TGTGCCAGCAGCTTAGGGTGGGCCTACGAGCAGTACTTC
cdr3_aa: CASSLGWAYEQYF
d_call: .
v_call: TRBV7-6
clone_size: many
j_call: TRBJ2-7

cdr3_nt: TGCAGCGTTGGGGGTGGACAGTTCGAAGCTTTCTTT
cdr3_aa: CSVGGGQFEAFF
d_call: .
v_call: TRBV29-1
clone_size: many
j_call: TRBJ1-1

cdr3_nt: TGCGCCAGCAGTCCGACCGGGGCGGAAGAGACCCAGTACTTC
cdr3_aa: CASSPTGAEETQYF
d_call: .
v_call: TRBV5-1
clone_size: many
j_call: TRBJ2-5

cdr3_nt: TGTGCCAGCAGCTTAGAAGTGTGGGGCTACACCTTC
cdr3_aa: CASSLEVWGYTF
d_call: .
v_call: TRBV7-9
clone_size: many
j_call: TRBJ1-2

cdr3_nt: TGCAGTGCTAGAGCCCTGGCGGGGTTCGACGAGCAGTACTTC
cdr3_aa: CSARALAGFDEQYF
d_call: .
v_call: TRBV20-1
clone_size: many
j_call: TRBJ2-7

cdr3_nt: TGTGCCAGCAGCCCTGGACTAGCCCATGAGCAGTTCTTC
cdr3_aa: CASSPGLAHEQFF
d_call: TRBD2
v_call: TRBV7-2
clone_size: many
j_call: TRBJ2-1

cdr3_nt: TGTGCCAGCAGCCTAGGACTAGCGGAAGCCAAAAACATTCAGTACTTC
cdr3_aa: CASSLGLAEAKNIQYF
d_call: TRBD2
v_call: TRBV4-2
clone_size: many
j_call: TRBJ2-4

cdr3_nt: TGTGCCAGCAGTTTCTTCCTGGGGGGGACTGGGGCCAACGTCCTGACTTTC
cdr3_aa: CASSFFLGGTGANVLTF
d_call: TRBD2
v_call: TRBV7-3
clone_size: .
j_call: TRBJ2-6

cdr3_nt: TGTGCCAGCAGCTACCCGGACGGACCAAAGGAAGCCACAGATACGCAGTATTTT
cdr3_aa: CASSYPDGPKEATDTQYF
d_call: .
v_call: TRBV7-6
clone_size: many
j_call: TRBJ2-3

cdr3_nt: TGTGCCAGCAGTCCGCCAGGGGCCCTGAACACTGAAGCTTTCTTT
cdr3_aa: CASSPPGALNTEAFF
d_call: .
v_call: TRBV27
clone_size: many
j_call: TRBJ1-1

cdr3_nt: TGTGCCAGCAGCTTGATGGAGGCTCCGGAGTTCTTC
cdr3_aa: CASSLMEAPEFF
d_call: .
v_call: TRBV5-6
clone_size: many
j_call: TRBJ2-1

cdr3_nt: TGTGCCAGCAGCGTGGGACCCACTCTCACCGGGGAGCTGTTTTTT
cdr3_aa: CASSVGPTLTGELFF
d_call: .
v_call: TRBV5-5
clone_size: many
j_call: TRBJ2-2

cdr3_nt: TGCGCCAGCAGTTGGGTCGGGGGCCGGAGAGAGACCCAGTACTTC
cdr3_aa: CASSWVGGRRETQYF
d_call: .
v_call: TRBV5-1
clone_size: .
j_call: TRBJ2-5

cdr3_nt: TGCGCCAGCAGCCTAGTGTGGCAGGGCCCTGGGCCCCAGCATTTT
cdr3_aa: CASSLVWQGPGPQHF
d_call: .
v_call: TRBV4-3
clone_size: many
j_call: TRBJ1-5

cdr3_nt: TGTGCCAGCAGCTTGGGAAGAGATCAGCCCCAGCATTTT
cdr3_aa: CASSLGRDQPQHF
d_call: .
v_call: TRBV12-3/TRBV12-4
clone_size: many
j_call: TRBJ1-5

cdr3_nt: TGTGCCACCAGTGATCCGCTACTAGCGGGGGGCACTGGCACCTACAATGAGCAGTTCTTC
cdr3_aa: CATSDPLLAGGTGTYNEQFF
d_call: TRBD2
v_call: TRBV24-1
clone_size: many
j_call: TRBJ2-1

cdr3_nt: TGTGCCAGCAGCCCTCAGGGTATCTCCTACAATGAGCAGTTCTTC
cdr3_aa: CASSPQGISYNEQFF
d_call: .
v_call: TRBV7-9
clone_size: many
j_call: TRBJ2-1

cdr3_nt: TGCGCCAGCAGCCCGATTTTGGAGGAAGGGACTGAAGCTTTCTTT
cdr3_aa: CASSPILEEGTEAFF
d_call: .
v_call: TRBV5-1
clone_size: many
j_call: TRBJ1-1

cdr3_nt: TGCGCCAGCAGCGGTGAGGCCCAAGAGACCCAGTACTTC
cdr3_aa: CASSGEAQETQYF
d_call: .
v_call: TRBV5-1
clone_size: many
j_call: TRBJ2-5

cdr3_nt: TGTGCCAGCAGCTCGGGAGGACGGAGGAACACTGAAGCTTTCTTT
cdr3_aa: CASSSGGRRNTEAFF
d_call: .
v_call: TRBV7-9
clone_size: many
j_call: TRBJ1-1

cdr3_nt: TGTGCCAGTTGGGGAAGGGATTCATTGGATGAAAAACTGTTTTTT
cdr3_aa: CASWGRDSLDEKLFF
d_call: .
v_call: TRBV12-3/TRBV12-4
clone_size: many
j_call: TRBJ1-4

cdr3_nt: TGTGCCAGCAGTCCAATGGGTCATGGCTACACCTTC
cdr3_aa: CASSPMGHGYTF
d_call: .
v_call: TRBV12-3/TRBV12-4
clone_size: many
j_call: TRBJ1-2

cdr3_nt: TGTGCCAGCAGCTTAGGTAGGGATACGCAGTATTTT
cdr3_aa: CASSLGRDTQYF
d_call: .
v_call: TRBV7-2
clone_size: many
j_call: TRBJ2-3

cdr3_nt: TGCGCCAGCAGCCAAGATGTGGGTAGTTTTCTCTACGAGCAGTACTTC
cdr3_aa: CASSQDVGSFLYEQYF
d_call: .
v_call: TRBV4-3
clone_size: many
j_call: TRBJ2-7

cdr3_nt: TGTGCCAGCAGTCGAAACCTGAACACTGAAGCTTTCTTT
cdr3_aa: CASSRNLNTEAFF
d_call: .
v_call: TRBV28
clone_size: many
j_call: TRBJ1-1

cdr3_nt: TGTGCCAACAGCGTAGACCCAACCGGCGAAAAACTGTTTTTT
cdr3_aa: CANSVDPTGEKLFF
d_call: .
v_call: TRBV9
clone_size: .
j_call: TRBJ1-4

cdr3_nt: TGTGCCAGCAGTTATGATCGAACCTATGGCTACACCTTC
cdr3_aa: CASSYDRTYGYTF
d_call: .
v_call: TRBV6-5
clone_size: many
j_call: TRBJ1-2

cdr3_nt: TGTGCTAGTGGTTGGGAGGGAGCCCGACCTAGCACAGATACGCAGTATTTT
cdr3_aa: CASGWEGARPSTDTQYF
d_call: TRBD2
v_call: TRBV12-5
clone_size: many
j_call: TRBJ2-3

cdr3_nt: TGCGCCAGCAGCCTGGGGGCCCCGGGCACAGATACGCAGTATTTT
cdr3_aa: CASSLGAPGTDTQYF
d_call: .
v_call: TRBV4-1
clone_size: many
j_call: TRBJ2-3